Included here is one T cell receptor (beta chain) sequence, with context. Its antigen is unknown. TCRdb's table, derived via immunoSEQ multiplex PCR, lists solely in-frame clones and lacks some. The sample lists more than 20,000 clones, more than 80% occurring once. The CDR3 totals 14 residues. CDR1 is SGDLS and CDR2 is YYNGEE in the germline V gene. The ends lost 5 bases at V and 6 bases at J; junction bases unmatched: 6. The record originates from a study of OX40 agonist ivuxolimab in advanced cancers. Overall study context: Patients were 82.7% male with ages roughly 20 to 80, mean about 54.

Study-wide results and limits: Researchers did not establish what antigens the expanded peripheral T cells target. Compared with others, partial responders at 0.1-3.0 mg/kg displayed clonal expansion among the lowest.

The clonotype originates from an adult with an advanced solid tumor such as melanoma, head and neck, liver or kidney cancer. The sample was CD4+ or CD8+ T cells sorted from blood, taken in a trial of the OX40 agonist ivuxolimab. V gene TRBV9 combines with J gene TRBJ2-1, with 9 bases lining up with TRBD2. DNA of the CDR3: TGTGCCAGCAGTAGCGGGAGTTTAGGCAATGAGCAGTTCTTC. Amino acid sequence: CASSSGSLGNEQFF.